This T cell receptor beta chain is drawn from a study of blood T cell repertoires in COVID-19. About the research overall: T cells, B-cell-depleted T cells, or PBMCs supplied cDNA or gDNA.

Trimming removed 8 bases from V and 7 bases from J; junction bases left unmatched: 15. The CDR3 has 17 residues. The germline gives CDR1 LGHDT, CDR2 YNNKEL (reference sequence). This table comes from immunoSEQ multiplex PCR, and its TCRdb copy is limited to in-frame clones, with some not included. The sample has some 50,000 clones, 86% seen once; the top ten hold 28%. The chain carries TRBV3-1 (or the pseudogene TRBV3-2) and TRBJ1-5; TRBD1 matches 12 bases. The specimen sequenced was peripheral blood. This receptor was taken from a human donor in a cohort sampled during active COVID-19. This CDR3 reads CASSHEGTGGAGQPQHF. The CDR3 bases are TGTGCCAGCTCCCACGAGGGGACAGGGGGCGCAGGGCAGCCCCAGCATTTT.